One sample yielded the 15 T cell receptor beta chains listed below, sequenced in a study of blood T cell repertoires in COVID-19 (dated by TCRdb to 2020 to 2022). The library was made by the immunoSEQ multiplex PCR assay. TCRdb took over this immuneACCESS table, retaining in-frame rearrangements with V and J assigned. Such tables are incomplete; in checked studies, under half of the missing clones stem from an unresolved V gene, and the remainder is unexplained. This sample comprises about 270,000 clones, around nine tenths of them detected only once. The ten largest clones take up roughly 8.5% of the sample. The source material was peripheral blood. The source is a man aged 40-55 years with active or convalescent COVID-19.

The chain links TRBV19 to TRBJ2-6; D gene ambiguous. The germline gives CDR1 LNHDA, CDR2 SQIVND (reference sequence). The CDR3 spans 14 residues. The V and J ends lost 5 bases and 3 bases respectively, with 8 bases between them. This CDR3 reads CASSFVSGANVLTF. The CDR3 nucleotides are TGTGCCAGTAGTTTCGTGAGTGGGGCCAACGTCCTGACTTTC.

The CDR3 is CASSLRQGWRLRTEAFF. The CDR3 nucleotides are TGTGCCAGCAGCCTACGACAGGGGTGGCGGCTGCGGACTGAAGCTTTCTTT. The V call is TRBV11-2, the J call TRBJ1-1, with TRBD1 matching over 8 bases. The CDR3 has 17 amino acids. Germline-derived CDR1 and CDR2 are SGHAT and FQNNGV. After removal of 5 bases from V and 5 bases from J, the junction contained 16 bases not matched to a gene.

V is TRBV7-2 and J is TRBJ2-3; 8 positions agree with TRBD1. Looked up from germline, CDR1 is SGHTA and CDR2 is FQGNSA. V lost 6 bases to trimming and J lost 3 bases; unmatched junction nucleotides: 11. This CDR3 region has 16 residues. The CDR3 bases are TGTGCCAGCAGGACAGGGGAAGGTTTTGGAACAGATACGCAGTATTTT. Its translation is CASRTGEGFGTDTQYF. Full variable domain (outside the CDR3, taken from reference TRBV7-2 and TRBJ2-3): GAGVSQSPSNKVTEKGKDVELRCDPISGHTALYWYRQSLGQGLEFLIYFQGNSAPDKSGLPSDRFSAERTGGSVSTLTIQRTQQEDSAVYLCASRTGEGFGTDTQYFGPGTRLTVL.

This chain uses TRBV5-6 with TRBJ2-3; the D gene is possibly TRBD2 (6 bases). Germline CDR1 and CDR2: SGHDT and YYEEEE. The CDR3 contains 13 residues. The germline V and J ends were trimmed by 4 bases and 6 bases, with 12 bases remaining between them. Written as DNA, the CDR3 is TGTGCCAGCAGCAACGGGGGTGGGGATACGCAGTATTTT. Translated: CASSNGGGDTQYF.

The CDR3 coding sequence is TGTGCCAGCAGCCCCCCCGGACAGGTTCTAACCGGGGAGCTGTTTTTT. Its protein product is CASSPPGQVLTGELFF. This chain uses TRBV7-9 with TRBJ2-2, with 7 nucleotides matching TRBD1. CDR1 SEHNR and CDR2 FQNEAQ come from the germline V gene (reference sequence). The CDR3 is 16 residues long. The V and J ends lost 5 bases and 5 bases, in that order; junction bases with no gene match: 11.

This chain uses TRBV7-3 with TRBJ2-3, with D perhaps TRBD2 (5 bases). The CDR3 contains 18 residues. V was pared by 5 bases and J by 0 bases, with 21 bases between. Germline values: CDR1 SGHTA, CDR2 FQGTGA. The DNA of the CDR3 is TGTGCCAGCAGCGCCCACGGATCGGGCGGGTTCAGCACAGATACGCAGTATTTT. This encodes CASSAHGSGGFSTDTQYF.

In this sample, this clone turned up a few times. This chain uses TRBV18 with TRBJ2-7, with 7 bases fitting TRBD2. Germline lookup yields CDR1 KGHSH and CDR2 LQKENI. This CDR3 contains 15 residues. Trimming removed 4 bases from V and 4 bases from J; junction bases left unmatched: 10. CDR3 DNA: TGTGCCAGCTCACTTGGGAGCGGGGTGAATTACGAGCAGTACTTC. Protein sequence: CASSLGSGVNYEQYF.

This chain links TRBV13 with TRBJ2-7; D gene unclear. This CDR3 contains 15 residues. Germline-derived CDR1 and CDR2 are PRHDT and FYEKMQ (reference sequence). V was trimmed by 5 bases and J by 1 base, leaving 15 bases between them. The CDR3 DNA reads TGTGCCAGCAGCCCGAGTGTCACGCCTTCCTACGAGCAGTACTTC. Its translation: CASSPSVTPSYEQYF.

The chain recombines TRBV6-6 with TRBJ1-1, with TRBD1 identical over 9 bases. The CDR3 is made up of 18 amino acids. The germline gives CDR1 MNHNY, CDR2 SVGAGI (reference sequence). V was pared by 5 bases and J by 2 bases, with 15 bases of the junction left unmatched. Here the CDR3 DNA reads TGTGCCAGCAGTCCTTCTCCCCTCCAACAGGGGGCAAACACTGAAGCTTTCTTT. This encodes CASSPSPLQQGANTEAFF.

The chain is built from TRBV5-4 and TRBJ2-2; 12 bases map to TRBD1. The trim removed 6 bases at V and 2 bases at J, leaving 8 bases unmatched. Germline CDR1 and CDR2: SGHNT and YYREEE (reference sequence). The CDR3 has 17 residues. The CDR3 protein is CASTPGQGALNTGELFF. CDR3 DNA sequence: TGTGCCAGCACCCCGGGACAGGGGGCCCTAAACACCGGGGAGCTGTTTTTT.

This chain links TRBV27 with TRBJ1-2, with a possible D match to TRBD1 (5 bases). There are 15 residues in the CDR3. Germline assignment: CDR1 MNHEY and CDR2 SMNVEV (reference sequence). V was clipped by 5 bases and J by 8 bases, with 21 bases between them. The CDR3 here is CASSTRGGVVEGYTF. The CDR3 DNA follows: TGTGCCAGCAGTACCCGGGGAGGGGTGGTCGAGGGCTACACCTTC.

V and J are TRBV6-2 or TRBV6-3 and TRBJ1-5, with D maybe TRBD1 (6 bases). Germline V gene data show CDR1 as MNHEY and CDR2 as SVGEGT. Trimming removed 2 bases from V and 5 bases from J, with 10 bases in between. The CDR3 extends over 14 amino acids. CDR3: CASSYRDIYQPQHF. CDR3 coding DNA: TGTGCCAGCAGTTACAGGGACATATATCAGCCCCAGCATTTT.

This clone was seen a few times. CDR3 nucleotide sequence: TGTGCCAGTAGTATTTTATTAGGAGGGAGCAATCAGCCCCAGCATTTT. Its protein is CASSILLGGSNQPQHF. The chain carries TRBV19 and TRBJ1-5, with D unclear. Looked up from germline, CDR1 is LNHDA and CDR2 is SQIVND (reference sequence). The length of the CDR3 is 16 residues. Trimming removed 3 bases at V and 1 base at J, with 13 bases between.

This chain uses TRBV13 with TRBJ2-1; TRBD1 agrees at 7 bases. CDR1 is PRHDT and CDR2 is FYEKMQ in the germline V gene (reference sequence). CDR3 size: 14 residues. Germline trimming cut 7 bases from V and 0 bases from J; bases unmatched to any gene: 3. The CDR3 DNA reads as TGTGCCAGCAACAGGGGTAGCTCCTACAATGAGCAGTTCTTC. Amino acids: CASNRGSSYNEQFF.

This chain connects TRBV15 to TRBJ1-5, with TRBD1 matching 8 bases. Germline V lookup: CDR1 LNHNV, CDR2 YYDKDF (reference sequence). The junction had 9 bases not matched to a gene; V was cut back by 1 base and J by 7 bases. This CDR3 has 16 residues. The DNA of the CDR3 is TGTGCCACCAGCAGAGGCCCTGGACAGGGAACCCAGCCCCAGCATTTT. The encoded protein is CATSRGPGQGTQPQHF.